The 18 T cell receptor beta chains listed next were all sequenced from one sample in a study of T cell changes during pregnancy in multiple sclerosis. Assay used: immunoSEQ multiplex PCR; TCRdb lists only in-frame clones, some missing. Here the sample spans about 110,000 clones, 92% being singletons. The sequences come from peripheral blood, collected in the third trimester of pregnancy. These receptors came from a female donor with multiple sclerosis, enrolled in a pregnancy study.

The chain is built from TRBV6-1 and TRBJ2-5; D is unresolved. V was clipped by 8 bases and J by 8 bases, with 6 bases between them. The CDR3 totals 9 residues. Germline CDR1 and CDR2: MNHNS and SASEGT. This CDR3 reads CASGGTQYF. The CDR3 DNA sequence: TGTGCCAGCGGCGGCACCCAGTACTTC.

J is TRBJ2-1 and V is TRBV7-2, with 12 bases fitting TRBD2. CDR1 is SGHTA and CDR2 is FQGNSA in the germline V gene. The CDR3 runs 16 residues. Germline trimming cut 2 bases from V and 2 bases from J; bases unmatched to any gene: 1. This chain's CDR3 is CASSLLAGGPYNEQFF. The CDR3 nucleotides are TGTGCCAGCAGCTTACTAGCGGGAGGGCCCTACAATGAGCAGTTCTTC.

The CDR3 nucleotides read TGTGCCAGCAGCTACTTGGGCGAAAAACTGTTTTTT. Translated: CASSYLGEKLFF. The chain combines TRBV27 with TRBJ1-4; the D is unclear. The germline CDR1 and CDR2 sequences are MNHEY and SMNVEV (reference sequence). V was shortened by 6 bases and J by 8 bases, with 10 bases between the two germline ends. The CDR3 length is 12 residues.

The genes are TRBV12-2 and TRBJ2-7; the D segment call TRBD2 is taken from the table without a DNA check. TRBV12-2 represents a pseudogene. The CDR3 extends over 17 amino acids. The CDR3 reads CASRLAVCGRPYDEQYF. CDR3 DNA: TGTGCAAGTCGCTTAGCGGTATGCGGGAGGCCCTACGACGAGCAGTACTTC.

The chain is built from TRBV19 and TRBJ2-2; D remains unclear. V was trimmed by 6 bases and J by 4 bases, leaving 12 bases between them. From germline, CDR1 is LNHDA and CDR2 SQIVND (reference sequence). The CDR3 has 14 amino acids. The CDR3: CASSVAWSTGELFF. The CDR3 bases are TGTGCCAGTAGCGTTGCGTGGTCCACCGGGGAGCTGTTTTTT.

The chain is built from TRBV5-1 and TRBJ2-2, with 9 bases that match TRBD1. The germline gives CDR1 SGHRS, CDR2 YFSETQ. The junction had 13 bases not matched to a gene; V was cut back by 3 bases and J by 7 bases. This CDR3 comprises 17 residues. CDR3 bases: TGCGCCAGCAGCTCAAACGGGACAGGGTGGTGGAACGGGGAGCTGTTTTTT. It translates to CASSSNGTGWWNGELFF.

The sample holds one count of this clone. V is TRBV5-4 and J is TRBJ1-1; D may be TRBD1 (6 bases). Trimming removed 4 bases at V and 0 bases at J, with 10 bases between. Germline V CDR1 and CDR2: SGHNT, YYREEE (reference sequence). The CDR3 has 14 residues. The CDR3 protein is CASSREGVNTEAFF. The CDR3 nucleotides read TGTGCCAGCAGCCGGGAGGGGGTGAACACTGAAGCTTTCTTT.

This rearrangement joins TRBV10-2 to TRBJ2-5, with 8 positions matching TRBD2. The CDR3 totals 13 residues. V lost 3 bases and J lost 5; bases outside the gene matches: 2. The V gene's germline CDR1 is WSHSY and CDR2 SAAADI. The CDR3 sequence is CASSETSGETQYF. DNA of the CDR3: TGCGCCAGCAGTGAAACTAGCGGTGAGACCCAGTACTTC.

The chain couples TRBV30 to TRBJ1-5; perhaps TRBD1 as D (6 bases). Germline lookup yields CDR1 GTSNPN and CDR2 SVGIG (reference sequence). Between the trimmed V and J ends, which lost 3 bases and 3 bases, there was a span of 9 bases. The CDR3 spans 13 residues. In DNA, the CDR3 is TGTGCCTGGAGGACAGGTTCCAATCAGCCCCAGCATTTT. This gives the protein CAWRTGSNQPQHF.

This sequence joins TRBV5-1 and TRBJ1-1; TRBD1 might be the D (6 bases). The CDR3 has 15 residues. The germline V gene has CDR1 SGHRS and CDR2 YFSETQ. Trimming left V 0 bases short and J 4 bases short, with 13 bases between. The CDR3 sequence is CASSLGTSRGTEAFF. The CDR3 region has the DNA TGCGCCAGCAGCTTGGGGACATCCAGGGGCACTGAAGCTTTCTTT.

The chain is built from TRBV6-1 and TRBJ2-7; D is unresolved. V was pared by 6 bases and J by 4 bases, with 10 bases between. Germline V CDR1 and CDR2: MNHNS, SASEGT. This CDR3 comprises 12 residues. The CDR3 here is CASSLDGYEQYF. The CDR3 DNA reads TGTGCCAGCAGCCTTGACGGGTACGAGCAGTACTTC.

V gene TRBV2 combines with J gene TRBJ2-2; D is possibly TRBD1 (6 bases). Germline V CDR1 and CDR2: SNHLY, FYNNEI. V lost 4 bases and J lost 4, with 13 bases in between. The CDR3 contains 15 residues. CDR3 region: CASSVQGQSTGELFF. CDR3 bases: TGTGCCAGCAGTGTCCAGGGGCAGAGCACCGGGGAGCTGTTTTTT.

CDR3 sequence reads: CASRSSVGTDTQYF. In nucleotides, the CDR3 is TGTGCCAGCAGATCTAGCGTCGGCACAGATACGCAGTATTTT. The chain couples TRBV5-4 to TRBJ2-3; TRBD2 is a possible D gene (6 bases). The V and J ends lost 5 bases and 1 base respectively, with 11 bases between them. The CDR3 is 14 residues long. The germline V gene encodes CDR1 SGHNT and CDR2 YYREEE (reference sequence).

V usage is TRBV27 and J usage is TRBJ1-1; TRBD1 might be the D (5 bases). The germline gives CDR1 MNHEY, CDR2 SMNVEV (reference sequence). The CDR3 is made up of 13 amino acids. V lost 5 bases, J lost 1 base, and 8 bases lay in between. The CDR3 DNA reads as TGTGCCAGCAGTAGACAGAAGAACACTGAAGCTTTCTTT. It yields the protein CASSRQKNTEAFF.

CDR3 protein: CASSFRVHQPQHF. DNA for the CDR3: TGTGCCAGCAGTTTTCGAGTCCATCAGCCCCAGCATTTT. V is TRBV27 and J is TRBJ1-5; D not certain. CDR1 and CDR2 (germline): MNHEY, SMNVEV (reference sequence). This CDR3 comprises 13 residues. V lost 3 bases, J lost 5 bases, and 8 bases lay in between.

The V and J genes are TRBV7-2 and TRBJ2-5; TRBD1 is a possible D gene (7 bases). CDR1 and CDR2 from the germline V gene are SGHTA and FQGNSA. With 5 bases removed from V and 4 bases from J, the gap between germline ends came to 29 bases. This CDR3 is built from 19 residues. CDR3 amino acids: CASSPLFAGGTGVRETQYF. The CDR3 bases are TGTGCCAGCAGCCCATTATTCGCCGGGGGAACAGGGGTGAGAGAGACCCAGTACTTC.

The genes are TRBV5-1 and TRBJ2-3; 7 positions match TRBD2. The length of the CDR3 is 12 residues. Germline V CDR1 and CDR2: SGHRS, YFSETQ. After removal of 4 bases from V and 8 bases from J, the junction contained 4 bases not matched to a gene. CDR3: CASSREVGTQYF. The CDR3 coding sequence is TGCGCCAGCAGCCGGGAGGTGGGTACGCAGTATTTT.

This chain links TRBV7-9 with TRBJ1-2; TRBD1 aligns across 7 bases. After removal of 5 bases from V and 4 bases from J, the junction contained 10 bases not matched to a gene. There are 15 residues in the CDR3. Germline V gene sequence: CDR1 SEHNR, CDR2 FQNEAQ (reference sequence). CDR3 protein: CASSTTGKGLYGYTF. CDR3 in DNA: TGTGCCAGCAGCACGACAGGGAAAGGTCTCTATGGCTACACCTTC.